Given below is one T cell receptor (beta chain) in context. The data belong to a study of shared clonotypes between healthy human individuals. V was pared by 2 bases and J by 8 bases, with 10 bases between. This CDR3 has 13 amino acids. Germline V gene data show CDR1 as KGHSH and CDR2 as LQKENI. Ten immunoSEQ deep assay plates served to sequence unsorted PBMC DNA. Sequencing was performed with immunoSEQ multiplex PCR; in TCRdb, only in-frame clones are kept and a portion is missing. This repertoire shows 450,000 to 600,000 clones, less than 85% found once; its top ten account for approximately 12%. Among the donors, all were Caucasian adults who lived in Nashville, Tennessee.

The specimen sequenced was PBMCs. The chain recombines TRBV18 with TRBJ1-5; D not certain. The sequence came from a woman in her thirties or forties in good health. Some clones in this sample may be carry-over from other donors' samples. The DNA of the CDR3 is TGTGCCAGCTCACCAACGGGTTCCGAGCCCCAGCATTTT. It is translated as CASSPTGSEPQHF.